In its sample, the clone carrying this T cell receptor beta chain was seen a few times. The sample comes from a study of cytotoxic CD8 clonotypes in ibrutinib-treated CLL. The CDR3 covers 14 residues. Germline loops: CDR1 MNHNS, CDR2 SASEGT. Trimming removed 5 bases from V and 9 bases from J; junction bases left unmatched: 4. The source of about 2 micrograms of genomic DNA for TCR beta libraries was cryopreserved PBMCs. Targeted sequencing depth ranged from 1 in 200,000 to 1 in 1 million T cells. Profiled with immunoSEQ multiplex PCR; TCRdb holds only in-frame clones, not every one. The table includes about 50,000 clones, roughly 58% detected once.

The chain combines TRBV6-1 with TRBJ2-1, with 13 nucleotides matching TRBD2. The origin of this receptor is a human donor with chronic lymphocytic leukemia. The specimen was PBMCs, collected at disease progression, from a patient treated with ibrutinib. CDR3 sequence: CASSLRTSGGEQFF. For the CDR3, the DNA is TGTGCCAGCAGTCTACGGACTAGCGGGGGTGAGCAGTTCTTC.